Each of the 25 T cell receptor beta chains below was sequenced from the same sample in a study of T cells in Graves' hyperthyroidism and ophthalmopathy. TCR beta CDR3 sequences were amplified from RNA transcripts. Carried out on the TCR CDR3, a first-round RT-PCR used the HTBI primer set. One entry per CDR3 protein, called by TCRdb with MiXCR from the multiplex PCR reads. The sample lists approximately 480,000 distinct CDR3 sequences; roughly 20% were seen once. The sequenced sample consisted of blood. The source is a man aged 18 to 29 with Graves' hyperthyroidism.

V gene TRBV28 combines with J gene TRBJ2-7; 7 bases match TRBD1. CDR1 MDHEN and CDR2 SYDVKM come from the germline V gene. V lost 5 bases and J lost 3; bases outside the gene matches: 7. CDR3 length: 14 amino acids. CDR3 DNA sequence: TGTGCCAGCAGTCGACCGACAGGGAACTACGAGCAGTACTTC. Encoded protein: CASSRPTGNYEQYF.

This clonotype occurred many times. The chain is built from TRBV27 and TRBJ2-7; D remains ambiguous. Germline CDR1 MNHEY, CDR2 SMNVEV (reference sequence). Trimming left V 2 bases short and J 5 bases short, with 7 bases between. This CDR3 has 12 residues. CDR3 protein: CASSLTPDEQYF. Here the CDR3 DNA reads TGTGCCAGCAGTTTAACACCCGACGAGCAGTACTTC.

This clonotype appeared many times. V is TRBV10-3 and J is TRBJ1-5; no reliable D call. V lost 1 base, J lost 7 bases, and 11 bases lay in between. Germline V gene data show CDR1 as ENHRY and CDR2 as SYGVKD. The CDR3 is 14 residues long. The CDR3 DNA is TGTGCCATCAGTGAGTTGAGCGGGGTCCAGCCCCAGCATTTT. It is translated as CAISELSGVQPQHF.

This clonotype was recorded many times. The genes are TRBV28 and TRBJ2-7; 7 bases match TRBD1. Per germline, CDR1 MDHEN and CDR2 SYDVKM. V trimming: 6 bases; J trimming: 2 bases; junction bases outside the gene matches: 7. This CDR3 is built from 14 residues. Written as DNA, the CDR3 is TGTGCCAGCAGCTCCGGGACAGTGACCTACGAGCAGTACTTC. Translating it yields CASSSGTVTYEQYF.

This clonotype has ten or more counts. The chain recombines TRBV28 with TRBJ2-7; no reliable D call. Germline assignment: CDR1 MDHEN and CDR2 SYDVKM. The ends were cut back, 8 bases at V and 5 bases at J, with 22 bases in the middle. The CDR3 length is 15 residues. The CDR3 coding sequence is TGTGCCAGCTCCCTTATTATGGCCACAGTCAACGAGCAGTACTTC. Residues: CASSLIMATVNEQYF.

This clonotype appeared many times. The V call is TRBV5-5, the J call TRBJ2-5; D gene ambiguous. Deletions cut 0 bases from V and 1 base from J, with 10 bases between. This CDR3 contains 15 residues. Germline CDR1 and CDR2: SGHKS and YYEKEE (reference sequence). This CDR3 is CASSLGQFFQETQYF. As DNA, the CDR3 is TGTGCCAGCAGCTTGGGGCAGTTCTTCCAAGAGACCCAGTACTTC.

This clonotype was observed many times. V and J are TRBV19 and TRBJ1-1; 10 positions agree with TRBD1. The CDR3 contains 14 residues. Germline lookup yields CDR1 LNHDA and CDR2 SQIVND (reference sequence). The V and J ends lost 7 bases and 5 bases, in that order; junction bases with no gene match: 7. CDR3 in amino acids: CASTRTGGRTEAFF. As DNA, the CDR3 is TGTGCCAGTACCCGGACAGGGGGAAGGACTGAAGCTTTCTTT.

The chain carries TRBV5-1 and TRBJ2-2; D may correspond to TRBD1 or TRBD2 (5 bases each). Germline CDR1 SGHRS, CDR2 YFSETQ. V was pared by 4 bases and J by 3 bases, with 13 bases between. The CDR3 is 15 amino acids. CDR3 sequence: CASSPRGDDTGELFF. In DNA form, the CDR3 reads TGCGCCAGCAGCCCCCGAGGGGACGACACCGGGGAGCTGTTTTTT.

This clonotype appeared many times. CDR3 DNA sequence: TGTGCCAGTACCCAACTCACTGGTCAGCCCCAGCATTTT. Translating it yields CASTQLTGQPQHF. This sequence joins TRBV19 and TRBJ1-5; D remains ambiguous. Germline CDR1 reads LNHDA; CDR2 reads SQIVND (reference sequence). Trimming pared 7 bases from V and 6 bases from J, leaving 13 bases between. The CDR3 sequence is 13 residues long. The full variable domain, rest sourced from reference TRBV19 and TRBJ1-5, is DGGITQSPKYLFRKEGQNVTLSCEQNLNHDAMYWYRQDPGQGLRLIYYSQIVNDFQKGDIAEGYSVSREKKESFPLTVTSAQKNPTAFYLCASTQLTGQPQHFGDGTRLSIL.

Comments on this clonotype: This could be a read error, since a much larger clone is one nucleotide away. The DNA for the CDR3 is TGTGCCAGCGGCCTCCCCTCTGGAGACACCATATATTTT. Translated, it gives CASGLPSGDTIYF. The chain couples TRBV11-3 to TRBJ1-3; D gene unclear. The CDR3 is made up of 13 amino acids. Germline V gene lookup returns CDR1 SGHNT and CDR2 YENEEA.

V and J are TRBV28 and TRBJ2-4, with 10 bases that match TRBD2. The junction had 3 bases not matched to a gene; V was cut back by 6 bases and J by 1 base. The CDR3 totals 15 residues. The germline gives CDR1 MDHEN, CDR2 SYDVKM. The DNA of the CDR3 is TGTGCCAGCAGCCGAGCGGGGGGGGCCAAAAACATTCAGTACTTC. This codes for CASSRAGGAKNIQYF.

Note on this clonotype: This may arise from a read error, as a much more abundant clone is one base away. The V gene is TRBV7-2, the J gene TRBJ2-7, with no clear D. Trimming cost V 5 bases and J 6 bases, with 14 bases left between them. The germline gives CDR1 SGHTA, CDR2 FQGNSA. The CDR3 runs to 13 residues. The CDR3 is CASSPPARPEQYF. The CDR3 DNA is TGTGCCAGCAGCCCCCCCGCTCGCCCCGAGCAGTACTTC.

This clonotype has ten or more counts. The chain uses TRBV6-2 or TRBV6-3 and TRBJ2-7; 8 bases are shared with TRBD1. CDR1 MNHEY and CDR2 SVGEGT come from the germline V gene. J lost 6 bases, V lost 6 bases, and 7 bases had no gene match. CDR3 length: 13 amino acids. The CDR3 spells CASRTGAMVEQYF. CDR3 DNA sequence: TGTGCCAGCAGGACAGGGGCCATGGTCGAGCAGTACTTC.

This clonotype was counted ten times or more. The J gene is TRBJ1-5, the V gene TRBV2; perhaps TRBD1 as D (5 bases). The V end lost 7 bases, the J end lost 6 bases, and 16 bases lay between the germline ends. The CDR3 has 14 amino acids. From germline, CDR1 is SNHLY and CDR2 FYNNEI. The CDR3 region has the DNA TGTGCCAGCACCGGATGGGGCGATGGTCAGCCCCAGCATTTT. It specifies CASTGWGDGQPQHF.

Of note for this clonotype: One junction end disagrees with the germline gene, perhaps due to a read error. The chain is built from TRBV6-5 and TRBJ1-2, with TRBD1 matching over 11 bases. The germline V gene encodes CDR1 MNHEY and CDR2 SVGAGI. The CDR3 is 13 residues long. CDR3 region: CASSYSDPGQGGF. CDR3 sequence (DNA): TGTGCCAGCAGTTACTCCGACCCGGGACAGGGGGGCTTC.

This clonotype was seen many times. J is TRBJ1-2 and V is TRBV28; D unresolved. The CDR3 consists of 15 residues. With 3 bases removed from V and 8 bases from J, the gap between germline ends came to 19 bases. In germline, CDR1 is MDHEN, CDR2 SYDVKM. Here the CDR3 reads CASSFGGRDGRGYTF. The DNA of the CDR3 is TGTGCCAGCAGTTTCGGTGGGCGAGATGGCCGGGGCTACACCTTC.

In its sample, this clonotype was seen many times. The chain uses TRBV28 and TRBJ1-1; D possibly corresponds to TRBD1 (6 bases). The CDR3 spans 13 residues. The germline V gene has CDR1 MDHEN and CDR2 SYDVKM. Trimming shortened V by 6 bases and J by 4 bases, and 12 bases separated the two germline ends. The chain's CDR3 is CASREGGTTEAFF. CDR3 nucleotide sequence: TGTGCCAGCAGGGAGGGGGGGACCACTGAAGCTTTCTTT.

The rearrangement links TRBV11-2 to TRBJ1-3; a possible D gene is TRBD1 (5 bases). The CDR3 spans 17 residues. Trimming left V 0 bases short and J 0 bases short, with 12 bases between. Germline V gene data show CDR1 as SGHAT and CDR2 as FQNNGV. CDR3 loop: CASSLDLQAFSGNTIYF. The CDR3 DNA follows: TGTGCCAGCAGCTTAGATCTACAGGCTTTCTCTGGAAACACCATATATTTT.

The rearrangement uses TRBV9 and TRBJ1-2; D perhaps matches TRBD1 (6 bases). CDR3 length equals 13 residues. Per the germline V gene, CDR1 is SGDLS and CDR2 is YYNGEE. V shed 7 bases and J shed 7 bases, with 17 bases lying between them. CDR3 sequence reads: CASSGGGYFGYTF. The DNA of the CDR3 is TGTGCCAGCTCGGGGGGCGGATATTTTGGCTACACCTTC.

This clonotype was observed at least ten times. The chain uses TRBV12-3 or TRBV12-4 and TRBJ1-1; the D gene is possibly TRBD1 (5 bases). The V and J ends lost 5 bases and 4 bases respectively, with 11 bases between them. The CDR3 extends over 13 amino acids. For the CDR3, the DNA is TGTGCCAGCAGTCGAACAGGACCCACTGAAGCTTTCTTT. This encodes CASSRTGPTEAFF.

The chain has TRBV29-1 and TRBJ1-1; TRBD1 matches 9 bases. Germline CDR1 SQVTM, CDR2 ANQGSEA. The CDR3 loop spans 15 amino acids. Trimming took 4 bases from V and 4 from J; bases not matched to a gene: 10. The CDR3: CSVVLGQGRGTEAFF. The CDR3 DNA reads TGCAGCGTTGTTCTCGGACAGGGGCGCGGCACTGAAGCTTTCTTT.

This clonotype was counted at least ten times. The rearrangement uses TRBV29-1 and TRBJ2-7; tentatively, D is TRBD1 (6 bases). Looked up from germline, CDR1 is SQVTM and CDR2 is ANQGSEA. CDR3 length equals 12 residues. V shed 2 bases and J shed 2 bases, with 7 bases lying between them. The CDR3 here is CSVEWGPYEQYF. DNA of the CDR3: TGCAGCGTTGAATGGGGGCCCTACGAGCAGTACTTC.

The CDR3 loop is CAVGINEQYF. CDR3 in DNA: TGTGCCGTCGGGATTAACGAGCAGTACTTC. The chain couples TRBV6-1 to TRBJ2-7; possible D gene TRBD2, 5 bases. Germline assignment: CDR1 MNHNS and CDR2 SASEGT. V lost 11 bases and J 5 bases, leaving 10 bases between the germline ends. The CDR3 is 10 amino acids.

In this sample, this clonotype turned up a few times. V and J are TRBV4-1 and TRBJ1-1; D is perhaps TRBD1 (5 bases). CDR3 size: 14 residues. V gave up 4 bases and J gave up 1 base, with 10 bases separating them. CDR1 and CDR2 from the germline V gene are MGHRA and YSYEKL. The CDR3 coding sequence is TGCGCCAGCAGCCGACTAACAGGGAACACTGAAGCTTTCTTT. The encoded protein is CASSRLTGNTEAFF.

The chain carries TRBV5-6 and TRBJ1-2; no clear D gene. Trimming removed 1 base at V and 6 bases at J, with 10 bases between. Germline assignment: CDR1 SGHDT and CDR2 YYEEEE. This CDR3 is built from 13 residues. In nucleotides, the CDR3 is TGTGCCAGCAGCTTGACAGATGAAAATGGCTACACCTTC. It translates to CASSLTDENGYTF.